Sequencing of this TCR beta chain was carried out in a study of cytomegalovirus exposure and HLA in healthy donors. PCR primers comprised 60 Vbeta and 13 Jbeta primers. Sequenced by immunoSEQ multiplex PCR; TCRdb stores in-frame clones only, minus some. Here the sample spans about 95,000 clones, 82% being singletons. As to this clone: The junction differs from germline at one of its ends, possibly a read error.

This TCR came from a man aged 30 to 45 in good health and CMV-seropositive. The specimen sequenced was PBMCs.

CDR3 amino acids: CASSVDGYNYGYPF. DNA of the CDR3: TGTGCCAGCAGTGTCGACGGATATAACTATGGCTACCCCTTC. The chain is built from TRBV2 and TRBJ1-2, with no clear D. Germline V gene lookup returns CDR1 SNHLY and CDR2 FYNNEI. This CDR3 region has 14 residues.